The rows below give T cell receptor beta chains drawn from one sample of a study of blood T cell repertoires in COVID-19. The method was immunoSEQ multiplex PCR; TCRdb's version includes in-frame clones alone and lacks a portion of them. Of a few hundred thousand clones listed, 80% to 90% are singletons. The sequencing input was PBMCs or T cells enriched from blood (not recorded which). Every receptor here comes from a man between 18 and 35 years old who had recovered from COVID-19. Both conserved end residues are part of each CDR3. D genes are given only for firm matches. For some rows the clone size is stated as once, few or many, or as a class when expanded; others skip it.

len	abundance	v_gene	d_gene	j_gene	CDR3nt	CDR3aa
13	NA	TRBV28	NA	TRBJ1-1	TGTGCCAGCGACTCCCCGTACCACACTGAAGCTTTCTTT	CASDSPYHTEAFF
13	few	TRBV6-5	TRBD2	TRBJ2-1	TGTGCCAGCAGGCCCGGGGGGAGTAATGAGCAGTTCTTC	CASRPGGSNEQFF
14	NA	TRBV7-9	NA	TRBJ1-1	TGTGCCAGCAGCTTTTCTCAGGGGAACACTGAAGCTTTCTTT	CASSFSQGNTEAFF
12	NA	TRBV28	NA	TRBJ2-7	TGTGCCAGCAGTTTATCTTTCGACGAGCAGTACTTC	CASSLSFDEQYF
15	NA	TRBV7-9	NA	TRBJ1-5	TGTGCCAGCAGCCCCCCCGGGGGGTCGAATCAGCCCCAGCATTTT	CASSPPGGSNQPQHF
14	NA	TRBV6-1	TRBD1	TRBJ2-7	TGTGCCAGCGGTGAGGGACAGGGGAGGTACGAGCAGTACTTC	CASGEGQGRYEQYF
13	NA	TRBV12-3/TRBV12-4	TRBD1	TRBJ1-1	TGTGCCAGCAGCCTCGACAGGGACACTGAAGCTTTCTTT	CASSLDRDTEAFF
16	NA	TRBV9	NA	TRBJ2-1	TGTGCCAGCAGCGTACTCGGTCGGGGCTCCTACAATGAGCAGTTCTTC	CASSVLGRGSYNEQFF
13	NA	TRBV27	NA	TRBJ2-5	TGTGCCAGCAGTAAGCTCCGGCAAGAGACCCAGTACTTC	CASSKLRQETQYF
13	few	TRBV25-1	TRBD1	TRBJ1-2	TGTGCCAGCAGGGACAGGGTTAACTATGGCTACACCTTC	CASRDRVNYGYTF
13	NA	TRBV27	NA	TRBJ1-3	TGTGCCAGCAGTTGGGGGGCTGGAAACACCATATATTTT	CASSWGAGNTIYF
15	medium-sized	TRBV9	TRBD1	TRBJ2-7	TGTGCCAGCAGCGTAGCGGGACAGGGGAAAAACGAGCAGTACTTC	CASSVAGQGKNEQYF
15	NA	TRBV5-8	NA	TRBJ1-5	TGTGCCAGCAGCCCGCGACAGGTCAGCAATCAGCCCCAGCATTTT	CASSPRQVSNQPQHF
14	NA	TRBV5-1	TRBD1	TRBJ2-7	TGCGCCAGCAGCTTGGCGGGACAGCATTACGAGCAGTACTTC	CASSLAGQHYEQYF
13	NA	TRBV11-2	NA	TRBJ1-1	TGTGCCAGCAGCCTAAAGACAGTGACTGAAGCTTTCTTT	CASSLKTVTEAFF
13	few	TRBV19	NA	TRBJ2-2	TGTGCCAGTTGCGGACAGAACACCGGGGAGCTGTTTTTT	CASCGQNTGELFF
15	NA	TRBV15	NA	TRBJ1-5	TGTGCCACCAGCAGAGGGCCGCAGGGGAATCAGCCCCAGCATTTT	CATSRGPQGNQPQHF